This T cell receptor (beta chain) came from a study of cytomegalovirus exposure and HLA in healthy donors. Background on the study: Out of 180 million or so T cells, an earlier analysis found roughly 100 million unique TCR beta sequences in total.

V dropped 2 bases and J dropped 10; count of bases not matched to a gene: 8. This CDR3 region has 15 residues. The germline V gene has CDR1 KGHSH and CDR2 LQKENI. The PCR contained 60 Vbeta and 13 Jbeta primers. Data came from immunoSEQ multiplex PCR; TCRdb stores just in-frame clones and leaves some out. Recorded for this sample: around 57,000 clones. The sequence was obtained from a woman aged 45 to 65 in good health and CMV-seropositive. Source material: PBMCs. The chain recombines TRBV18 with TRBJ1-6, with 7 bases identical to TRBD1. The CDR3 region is CASSPAGTVESPLHF. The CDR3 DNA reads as TGTGCCAGCTCACCAGCCGGGACAGTCGAATCACCCCTCCACTTT.